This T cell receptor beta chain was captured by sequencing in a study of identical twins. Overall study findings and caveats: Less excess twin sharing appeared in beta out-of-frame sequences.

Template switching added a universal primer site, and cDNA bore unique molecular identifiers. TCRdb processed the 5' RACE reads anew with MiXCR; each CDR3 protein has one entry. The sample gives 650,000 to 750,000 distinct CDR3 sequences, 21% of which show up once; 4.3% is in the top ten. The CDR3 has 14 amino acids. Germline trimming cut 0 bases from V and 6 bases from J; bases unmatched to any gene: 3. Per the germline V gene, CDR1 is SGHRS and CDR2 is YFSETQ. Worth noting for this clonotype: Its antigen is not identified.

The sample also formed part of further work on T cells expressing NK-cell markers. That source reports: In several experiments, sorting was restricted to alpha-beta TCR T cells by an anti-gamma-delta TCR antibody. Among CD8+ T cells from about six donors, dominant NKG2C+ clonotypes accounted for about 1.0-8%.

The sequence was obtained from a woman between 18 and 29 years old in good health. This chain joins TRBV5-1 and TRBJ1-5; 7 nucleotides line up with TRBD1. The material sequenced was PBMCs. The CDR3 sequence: CASSLEQGSQPQHF. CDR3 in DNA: TGCGCCAGCAGCTTGGAACAGGGGTCTCAGCCCCAGCATTTT.